These T cell receptor beta chains were read from a single sample in a study of cytomegalovirus exposure and HLA in healthy donors. Repertoires were generated with immunoSEQ multiplex PCR, while TCRdb's copy carries only in-frame clones and drops some. Here the sample spans roughly 120,000 clones, around 77% being singletons. Sample: PBMCs. The receptor set was obtained from a human donor in good health. Both conserved end residues are part of each CDR3. A D gene is named only where the DNA matches it firmly. For some rows the clone size is stated as once, few or many, or as a class when expanded; others skip it.

CDR3: CASSEGLLSELMSEQFF
DNA: TGTGCCAGCAGCGAAGGACTCCTGTCTGAATTGATGAGTGAGCAGTTCTTC
D: .
J: TRBJ2-1
V: TRBV9
size: .

CDR3: CASSKDGTGSYNEQFF
DNA: TGTGCCAGCAGCAAAGACGGGACAGGCTCCTACAATGAGCAGTTCTTC
D: .
J: TRBJ2-1
V: TRBV21-1
size: .

CDR3: CASSESQGADTEAFF
DNA: TGTGCCAGCAGTGAATCCCAGGGGGCTGACACTGAAGCTTTCTTT
D: TRBD1
J: TRBJ1-1
V: TRBV25-1
size: few

CDR3: CATLPDRRSSYEQYF
DNA: TGTGCCACCCTCCCCGACAGGCGAAGCTCCTACGAGCAGTACTTC
D: .
J: TRBJ2-7
V: TRBV28
size: .

CDR3: CASSSLQGTEQFF
DNA: TGTGCCAGCAGCTCCCTGCAGGGTACTGAGCAGTTCTTC
D: .
J: TRBJ2-1
V: TRBV5-4
size: .

CDR3: CASSQVSLAGAQTNEQFF
DNA: TGTGCCAGCAGCCAAGTGAGTCTAGCGGGGGCCCAGACCAATGAGCAGTTCTTC
D: TRBD2
J: TRBJ2-1
V: TRBV4-2
size: .

CDR3: CASSYTGEAYGYTF
DNA: TGTGCCAGCAGTTATACAGGGGAAGCCTATGGCTACACCTTC
D: TRBD1
J: TRBJ1-2
V: TRBV11-2
size: .

CDR3: CASSQARHPTSANTGELFF
DNA: TGTGCCAGCAGCCAGGCCAGGCATCCGACTAGCGCGAACACCGGGGAGCTGTTTTTT
D: TRBD2
J: TRBJ2-2
V: TRBV7-6
size: once

CDR3: CASSLGGPEYNEQFF
DNA: TGTGCCAGCTCACTCGGGGGGCCGGAGTACAATGAGCAGTTCTTC
D: .
J: TRBJ2-1
V: TRBV18
size: .

CDR3: CASSEQREYYEQYF
DNA: TGTGCCAGCAGTGAACAGCGGGAGTACTACGAGCAGTACTTC
D: TRBD2
J: TRBJ2-7
V: TRBV6-1
size: .

CDR3: CASSLGATQYF
DNA: TGTGCCAGCAGCTTGGGCGCTACGCAGTATTTT
D: .
J: TRBJ2-3
V: TRBV11-2
size: .

CDR3: CASSPTRTGRSSYEQYF
DNA: TGTGCCAGCTCACCAACTCGGACAGGGCGAAGCTCCTACGAGCAGTACTTC
D: TRBD1
J: TRBJ2-7
V: TRBV18
size: .

CDR3: CASSIGGIWTEAFF
DNA: TGTGCCAGTAGTATCGGGGGAATTTGGACTGAAGCTTTCTTT
D: .
J: TRBJ1-1
V: TRBV19
size: .

CDR3: CARSHSRLTGELFF
DNA: TGTGCCAGAAGCCACTCTAGGCTGACCGGGGAGCTGTTTTTT
D: .
J: TRBJ2-2
V: TRBV5-3
size: .

CDR3: CASSLYRGPYEQYF
DNA: TGTGCCAGCAGCTTATACAGGGGCCCCTACGAGCAGTACTTC
D: TRBD1
J: TRBJ2-7
V: TRBV11-3
size: .

CDR3: CASSGGTSGTPASYEQYF
DNA: TGTGCCAGCAGCGGCGGGACTAGCGGGACTCCCGCCTCCTACGAGCAGTACTTC
D: TRBD2
J: TRBJ2-7
V: TRBV9
size: .

CDR3: CASSVDPGNTYEQYF
DNA: TGTGCCAGCAGCGTAGACCCCGGGAATACCTACGAGCAGTACTTC
D: .
J: TRBJ2-7
V: TRBV9
size: .

CDR3: CASSRRGYEQYF
DNA: TGTGCCAGCAGTCGGCGGGGGTACGAGCAATACTTC
D: TRBD2
J: TRBJ2-7
V: TRBV11-1
size: .

CDR3: CASSALIANGELFF
DNA: TGTGCCAGCAGCGCCTTAATAGCTAACGGGGAGCTGTTTTTT
D: .
J: TRBJ2-2
V: TRBV5-6
size: .

CDR3: CASSEGTGGGTGELFF
DNA: TGTGCCAGCAGTGAAGGGACAGGGGGCGGCACCGGGGAGCTGTTTTTT
D: TRBD1
J: TRBJ2-2
V: TRBV6-1
size: .

CDR3: CASSFTSGSNEQYF
DNA: TGTGCCAGCAGCTTCACTAGCGGGAGCAACGAGCAGTACTTC
D: TRBD2
J: TRBJ2-7
V: TRBV7-8
size: .

CDR3: CASSLARGGYNEQFF
DNA: TGTGCCAGCAGCTTAGCTCGCGGCGGTTACAATGAGCAGTTCTTC
D: .
J: TRBJ2-1
V: TRBV11-2
size: .

CDR3: CASSFGGSSYNEQFF
DNA: TGTGCCAGCAGCTTTGGAGGGAGCTCCTACAATGAGCAGTTCTTC
D: .
J: TRBJ2-1
V: TRBV11-3
size: .

CDR3: CASRQVGQGAGGANVLTF
DNA: TGTGCCAGCAGACAAGTGGGACAGGGGGCGGGAGGGGCCAACGTCCTGACTTTC
D: TRBD1
J: TRBJ2-6
V: TRBV27
size: .

CDR3: CASSLSSIGSTEAFF
DNA: TGTGCCAGCAGCCTTTCTTCGATCGGGTCCACTGAAGCTTTCTTT
D: .
J: TRBJ1-1
V: TRBV11-2
size: .

CDR3: CASSLGTGLGETQYF
DNA: TGCGCCAGCAGCTTGGGGACAGGGCTAGGGGAGACCCAGTACTTC
D: TRBD1
J: TRBJ2-5
V: TRBV5-1
size: few

CDR3: CASSYSSSAYEQYF
DNA: TGTGCCAGCAGTTACTCCTCCAGCGCCTACGAGCAGTACTTC
D: .
J: TRBJ2-7
V: TRBV6-6
size: .

CDR3: CASSGGQGVDGYTF
DNA: TGCGCCAGCAGCGGGGGACAAGGGGTCGATGGCTACACCTTC
D: .
J: TRBJ1-2
V: TRBV5-1
size: .

CDR3: CASSFWTSGRAGELFF
DNA: TGTGCCAGCAGTTTTTGGACTAGCGGGAGGGCCGGGGAGCTGTTTTTT
D: TRBD2
J: TRBJ2-2
V: TRBV27
size: .

CDR3: CASSLGLAGGGNEQFF
DNA: TGTGCCAGCAGCTTAGGACTAGCGGGAGGGGGTAATGAGCAGTTCTTC
D: TRBD2
J: TRBJ2-1
V: TRBV5-4
size: .

CDR3: CASIHGVYNEQFF
DNA: TGTGCCAGCATTCACGGGGTCTACAATGAGCAGTTCTTC
D: .
J: TRBJ2-1
V: TRBV6-1
size: .

CDR3: CASSLSGASGNTIYF
DNA: TGTGCCAGCAGTCTATCGGGGGCCTCTGGAAACACCATATATTTT
D: .
J: TRBJ1-3
V: TRBV27
size: .

CDR3: CASSLGTSGTDTQYF
DNA: TGCGCCAGCAGCCTCGGGACTAGCGGCACAGATACGCAGTATTTT
D: TRBD2
J: TRBJ2-3
V: TRBV5-1
size: .

CDR3: CASSQQGVGNQPQHF
DNA: TGTGCCAGCAGCCAGCAGGGGGTCGGCAATCAGCCCCAGCATTTT
D: TRBD1
J: TRBJ1-5
V: TRBV7-9
size: .

CDR3: CATGQVATGELFF
DNA: TGTGCCACCGGACAGGTTGCCACCGGGGAGCTGTTTTTT
D: TRBD1
J: TRBJ2-2
V: TRBV28
size: .

CDR3: CASRSGGGNTEAFF
DNA: TGTGCCAGCAGGTCGGGAGGGGGCAACACTGAAGCTTTCTTT
D: TRBD1
J: TRBJ1-1
V: TRBV6-1
size: .

CDR3: CASSPGTGITGELFF
DNA: TGTGCCAGCAGTCCTGGGACAGGGATCACCGGGGAGCTGTTTTTT
D: TRBD1
J: TRBJ2-2
V: TRBV27
size: .

CDR3: CASSYSFKNTEAFF
DNA: TGTGCCAGCAGTTACTCGTTCAAAAACACTGAAGCTTTCTTT
D: .
J: TRBJ1-1
V: TRBV6-5
size: .

CDR3: CASTPGTSGYNEQFF
DNA: TGTGCCAGCACCCCCGGGACTAGCGGGTACAATGAGCAGTTCTTC
D: TRBD2
J: TRBJ2-1
V: TRBV6-1
size: .

CDR3: CAISDSTGVNTGELFF
DNA: TGTGCCATCAGTGATAGTACAGGGGTCAACACCGGGGAGCTGTTTTTT
D: TRBD1
J: TRBJ2-2
V: TRBV10-3
size: once

CDR3: CASSPQGDPANEKLFF
DNA: TGTGCCAGCAGCCCTCAGGGGGACCCGGCTAATGAAAAACTGTTTTTT
D: TRBD1
J: TRBJ1-4
V: TRBV16
size: .

CDR3: CASAKDQGLVGQPQHF
DNA: TGTGCTAGTGCCAAAGACCAGGGACTTGTGGGACAGCCCCAGCATTTT
D: .
J: TRBJ1-5
V: TRBV12-5
size: .

CDR3: CASSPRTGEAFF
DNA: TGTGCCAGCAGCCCTCGGACAGGTGAAGCTTTCTTT
D: TRBD1
J: TRBJ1-1
V: TRBV5-6
size: .

CDR3: CASSLAGDWGYTF
DNA: TGTGCCAGCAGCTTGGCCGGGGATTGGGGCTACACCTTC
D: .
J: TRBJ1-2
V: TRBV5-6
size: .

CDR3: CASSLMQGRGVEYF
DNA: TGTGCCAGCAGTTTAATGCAGGGGAGAGGCGTGGAGTACTTC
D: .
J: TRBJ2-7
V: TRBV28
size: .